A single sample is the source of the 8 T cell receptor beta chains below, sequenced in a study of CD8+CD57+ T cells in acquired aplastic anemia. Both TCR beta VDJ combination and CDR3 sequence profiling were carried out. Genomic DNA was the template for this profiling. One entry per CDR3 protein, called by TCRdb with MiXCR from the reads. The sample lists about 180,000 distinct CDR3 sequences; 55% to 65% were seen once. Patients who underwent sequencing had shown CD8+CD57+ cell expansion by flow cytometry. The sequencing sample was made of sorted CD4+, CD8+, or CD8+CD57+ T cells (not recorded which) from PBMCs. The receptors originated from a human donor with aplastic anemia.

The V and J genes are TRBV10-2 and TRBJ2-7; 11 bases fit TRBD2. The J segment lost 6 bases and the V segment lost 3 bases, leaving 1 base of the junction unmatched. This CDR3 has 13 amino acids. The germline gives CDR1 WSHSY, CDR2 SAAADI. CDR3 in DNA: TGCGCCAGCAGTGATCTAGCGGGGGGCGAGCAGTACTTC. Translating gives CASSDLAGGEQYF.

This clonotype was seen only a few times. The CDR3 is CASSLARGQRSYEQYF. DNA for the CDR3: TGTGCCAGCAGCTTAGCGCGGGGGCAACGCTCCTACGAGCAGTACTTC. The V and J genes are TRBV7-2 and TRBJ2-7; D perhaps matches TRBD2 (7 bases). This CDR3 spans 16 amino acids. Per germline, CDR1 SGHTA and CDR2 FQGNSA. Trimming left V 0 bases short and J 0 bases short, with 12 bases between.

The sample holds a few counts of this clonotype. The chain is built from TRBV5-5 and TRBJ1-2, with 9 bases aligning to TRBD1. Germline CDR1 and CDR2: SGHKS and YYEKEE (reference sequence). The V gene end was trimmed by 3 bases and the J gene end by 6 bases; junction bases not matched to a gene: 6. CDR3 length: 14 amino acids. CDR3 in DNA: TGTGCCAGCAGCTCCACAGGGGGCCGGAATGGCTACACCTTC. Translation gives CASSSTGGRNGYTF.

This clonotype appeared a single time. The genes are TRBV20-1 and TRBJ2-3; D is perhaps TRBD2 (5 bases). The germline V gene has CDR1 DFQATT and CDR2 SNEGSKA (reference sequence). Trimming shortened V by 2 bases and J by 5 bases, and 14 bases separated the two germline ends. The CDR3 covers 14 residues. CDR3 amino acids: CSARPMGSGDTQYF. CDR3 sequence (DNA): TGCAGTGCTAGACCTATGGGGAGCGGAGATACGCAGTATTTT.

The chain is built from TRBV29-1 and TRBJ1-1, with 7 bases matching TRBD1. The CDR3 is 12 amino acids. J was trimmed by 8 bases and V by 4 bases; bases with no gene match: 7. Germline assignment: CDR1 SQVTM and CDR2 ANQGSEA. The CDR3, as DNA: TGCAGCGTTGCAAGACAGGGAGCAGAAGCTTTCTTT. It is translated as CSVARQGAEAFF.

This clonotype was counted at least ten times. The chain couples TRBV7-6 to TRBJ2-3, with 11 positions matching TRBD2. CDR3 length equals 13 residues. V was clipped by 5 bases and J by 9 bases; unmatched bases: 4. Germline CDR1 is SGHVS and CDR2 is FNYEAQ. CDR3 loop: CASSGTSGGTQYF. CDR3 DNA: TGTGCCAGCAGCGGTACTAGCGGGGGAACGCAGTATTTT.

The chain uses TRBV10-1 and TRBJ2-1; either TRBD1 or TRBD2 may fit D (6 bases each). Germline-derived CDR1 and CDR2 are WNHNN and SYGVQD (reference sequence). The CDR3 is 17 residues long. Trimming left V 4 bases short and J 1 base short, with 17 bases between. Here the CDR3 reads CASSGGGPGASYNEQFF. The DNA for the CDR3 is TGCGCCAGCAGTGGAGGCGGACCGGGGGCGTCCTACAATGAGCAGTTCTTC.

The chain recombines TRBV29-1 with TRBJ2-7; D is unclear. The CDR3 is 12 residues long. Germline CDR1 and CDR2: SQVTM and ANQGSEA. Trimming stripped 6 bases from V and 3 bases from J, with 12 bases between. As DNA, the CDR3 is TGCAGCGTACGGGCTACACACTACGAGCAGTACTTC. The encoded protein is CSVRATHYEQYF.